The source of this TCR beta chain is a study of blood T cell repertoires in COVID-19. TCRdb's copy holds only in-frame clones and misses some; the assay was immunoSEQ multiplex PCR. The sample includes under 95,000 clones, approximately 88% of them seen just once. The germline V gene encodes CDR1 LNHDA and CDR2 SQIVND (reference sequence). Trimming left V 4 bases short and J 1 base short, with 7 bases between. The CDR3 length is 13 residues. V is TRBV19 and J is TRBJ1-2; D is possibly TRBD1 (5 bases). The sequenced sample was peripheral blood. This TCR derives from a human donor in a cohort sampled during active COVID-19. CDR3 amino acids: CASSRGNNYGYTF. CDR3 DNA: TGTGCCAGTAGTAGGGGCAATAACTATGGCTACACCTTC.